The entry that follows covers one T cell receptor beta chain sequence. This clone's antigen is unknown. No much larger clonotype is one base removed from it; base qualities were not supplied. V loses 7 bases, J loses 0 bases, and the germline ends lie 15 bases apart. For CDR1 and CDR2, the germline V gene (reference sequence) lists LNHDA and SQIVND. The CDR3 measures 15 amino acids from cysteine to phenylalanine. Just the 45-base CDR3 DNA is kept, in frame starting at base 1. The CDR3 regions of human TCRbeta chains were analyzed by immunosequencing. On the study's bioinformatics: Repertoire TCRs were checked for matches against a reference library of SARS-CoV-2-specific TCRs that had been generated using the MIRA antigen-specificity platform. Breadth was defined as the fraction of unique TCRs that were SARS-CoV-2-associated, and depth was defined as the fraction of total T cells that were SARS-CoV-2-associated. Using the MIRA data, each spike-specific TCR was assigned both to the spike region to which the TCR was reactive and to a CD4 or CD8 class. Log10-transformed breadth and depth values were compared by one-way ANOVA with Sidak's multiple comparisons tests. TCRdb obtained this table from immuneACCESS and retained in-frame rearrangements with V and J assigned. These tables miss some clones; where compared with another copy, unresolved V genes account for less than half of the shortfall, and the remainder is unexplained. D and trimming come from the DNA, and the V and J calls and clone size come from that table. This sample lists approximately 140,000 clones; roughly 94% were detected once. The ten largest clones represent 1.3% of the sample.

The time point label for this specimen denotes: baseline before first vaccination. Vaccinee samples came from UK trials COV001 and COV002, including a single-blind randomized controlled phase 2/3 trial of AZD1222 (ChAdOx1 nCoV-19) in healthy adults. For TCRbeta chain sequencing, PBMC samples from trial participants were taken at day 0 and at day 28 after the second dose. The data belong to a study of T cell responses to AZD1222 COVID-19 vaccine (dated by TCRdb to 2020 to 2023). With regard to the full study: Because spike-specific TCR depth and breadth did not differ between the two schedules, AZD1222 recipients who got a second dose at roughly 4 weeks were pooled with those who got a second dose at roughly 12 weeks. A total of 230 to 250 trial participants underwent TCR sequencing, of whom 200 to 220 received two doses of AZD1222 and 26 received two doses of the MenACWY control vaccine. Trial participants were enrolled by age into 18-55, 56-69 and 70-plus year subgroups, with 148, 28 and 57 TCR-sequenced participants respectively. The paper's findings and limits, for the study overall: The whole spike protein was spanned by vaccine-associated CD4 TCRs, and dominant responses were seen in regions 160-218 and 743-854. Participants were mostly white British, with more females than males. The authors suggested clonal diversity may have been underestimated. No day 14 peak-response samples were available, so repertoires were characterized only after the peak T cell response. The 56-69-year group was small, and its depth increase did not reach significance, likely because of low power. After two AZD1222 doses, both the breadth and the depth of spike-specific TCRs were significantly higher than at day 0 and than in MenACWY recipients. Conclusions about previously exposed vaccinees are limited, since just a handful of AZD1222 recipients were seropositive for SARS-CoV-2 at baseline. Nearly half of unique spike-specific TCRs reportedly recognized epitopes outside regions mutated in the B.1.351 and B.1.1.7 variants.

The sample in question was peripheral blood, obtained on day 0 of AZD1222 vaccination. This TCR was recovered from an adult in good health. The V and J genes are TRBV19 and TRBJ1-1; the D gene remains uncertain. The bases are TGTGCCAGTAAAGAGAGGAGACTAATGAACACTGAAGCTTTCTTT. It is translated as CASKERRLMNTEAFF.